The T cell receptor beta chain described here comes from a study of cytomegalovirus exposure and HLA in healthy donors. General observations from the study: It was shown in a later analysis that HLA-associated TCR beta chains were more clonally expanded than other, equally common chains.

Turning to this clone: Its antigen remains unidentified.

The study ran its PCR with 60 Vbeta and 13 Jbeta primers. Sequenced by immunoSEQ multiplex PCR; TCRdb stores in-frame clones only, minus some. Of about 140,000 clones in the sample, approximately 87% were seen once. CDR3 length: 21 residues. Germline loops: CDR1 LNHDA, CDR2 SQIVND (reference sequence). The junction had 24 bases not matched to a gene; V was cut back by 9 bases and J by 0 bases. J is TRBJ1-5 and V is TRBV19, with 9 bases that match TRBD1. The material sequenced was PBMCs. This sequence was found in a young woman in good health and CMV-seronegative. The CDR3, as DNA: TGTGCCAGGACCACCCCTAGGGGGCGGGACAGGGTAGTTTATAGCAATCAGCCCCAGCATTTT. Amino acids: CARTTPRGRDRVVYSNQPQHF.